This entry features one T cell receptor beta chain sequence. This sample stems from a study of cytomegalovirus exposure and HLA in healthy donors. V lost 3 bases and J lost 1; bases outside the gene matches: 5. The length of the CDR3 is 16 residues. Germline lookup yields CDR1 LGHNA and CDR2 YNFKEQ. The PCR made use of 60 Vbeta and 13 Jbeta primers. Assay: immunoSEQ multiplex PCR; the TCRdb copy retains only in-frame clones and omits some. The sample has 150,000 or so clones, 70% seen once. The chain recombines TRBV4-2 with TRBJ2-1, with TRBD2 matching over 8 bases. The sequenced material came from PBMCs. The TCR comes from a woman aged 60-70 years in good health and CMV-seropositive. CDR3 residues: CASSQLLAASYNEQFF. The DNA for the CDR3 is TGTGCCAGCAGCCAGTTACTAGCGGCGTCCTACAATGAGCAGTTCTTC.